One and the same sample provided the 10 T cell receptor beta chains below, sequenced in a study. MiXCR, run by TCRdb on the 5' RACE reads, gives a single entry per CDR3 protein. Among fewer than 25,000 distinct CDR3 sequences listed, about 30% were seen once. Sequencing input: tumor-infiltrating naive CD4+ T cells sorted from the breast tumor. As to subset: naive CD4+ T cells, CD4+CD45RA+CD25-. Receptor source: a female donor with breast cancer.

The chain links TRBV4-1 to TRBJ2-2; no clear D gene. Germline lookup yields CDR1 MGHRA and CDR2 YSYEKL. V lost 6 bases to trimming and J lost 5 bases, with 10 bases between them. The CDR3 runs 13 residues. The CDR3 is CASRRVGTGELFF. The DNA of the CDR3 is TGCGCCAGCAGACGGGTCGGGACCGGGGAGCTGTTTTTT.

This clonotype was observed many times. The CDR3 bases are TGTGCCAGCAGTCTACTAGCGGGCCTCAACAATGAGCAGTTCTTC. It is translated as CASSLLAGLNNEQFF. The chain recombines TRBV12-3 or TRBV12-4 with TRBJ2-1, with 9 bases fitting TRBD2. The CDR3 has 15 residues. V lost 5 bases to trimming and J lost 5 bases; unmatched junction nucleotides: 7.

The V call is TRBV18, the J call TRBJ2-1; tentative D call: TRBD1 (6 bases). Trimming cost V 1 base and J 4 bases, with 8 bases left between them. CDR3 length: 14 residues. Per the germline V gene, CDR1 is KGHSH and CDR2 is LQKENI. In DNA, the CDR3 is TGTGCCAGCTCACCACAGAGGGGGTACAATGAGCAGTTCTTC. Translated, it gives CASSPQRGYNEQFF.

This clonotype appeared a few times. The chain joins TRBV12-3 or TRBV12-4 to TRBJ1-1; 8 nucleotides agree with TRBD1. The CDR3 has 15 residues. V lost 0 bases, J lost 1 base, and 1 base stayed unmatched. CDR3 loop: CASSLADRGNTEAFF. The CDR3, as DNA: TGTGCCAGCAGTTTAGCCGACAGGGGGAACACTGAAGCTTTCTTT.

On this clonotype: At one end the junction does not follow the germline gene, possibly because of a read error. The V and J genes are TRBV6-5 and TRBJ2-5, with D perhaps TRBD1 (5 bases). Germline values: CDR1 MNHEY, CDR2 SVGAGI. The CDR3 totals 15 residues. Written as DNA, the CDR3 is TGTGCCAGCAGTACTCGAACAGGCCCTCAAGAGACCCAGCACTTC. Protein: CASSTRTGPQETQHF.

This clonotype was detected only a few times. V gene TRBV24-1 combines with J gene TRBJ2-1; the D is unclear. Germline V gene data show CDR1 as KGHDR and CDR2 as SFDVKD. The CDR3 length is 14 residues. Trimming cost V 3 bases and J 9 bases, with 14 bases left between them. CDR3 protein: CATSDANFMGEQFF. The CDR3 DNA reads TGTGCCACCAGTGATGCCAATTTTATGGGTGAGCAGTTCTTC.

This clonotype appeared a few times. The chain combines TRBV6-6 with TRBJ1-2; TRBD1 aligns across 8 bases. After removal of 5 bases from V and 3 bases from J, the junction contained 11 bases not matched to a gene. The CDR3 has 16 residues. Germline V gives CDR1 MNHNY, CDR2 SVGAGI (reference sequence). The CDR3 sequence is CASSRLGGQGDYGYTF. CDR3 nucleotides: TGTGCCAGCAGTCGACTCGGAGGACAGGGCGACTATGGCTACACCTTC.

The chain uses TRBV7-2 and TRBJ2-3; TRBD1 matches at 7 bases. The V gene's germline CDR1 is SGHTA and CDR2 FQGNSA. Germline trimming cut 2 bases from V and 2 bases from J; bases unmatched to any gene: 16. This CDR3 region has 19 residues. The CDR3, as DNA: TGTGCCAGCAGCTTAAGACCCCTCGGTAGGGGGCGATCCACAGATACGCAGTATTTT. It codes for CASSLRPLGRGRSTDTQYF.

This clonotype is classed as medium-sized. The chain carries TRBV7-3 and TRBJ2-6, with TRBD1 as a possible D gene (5 bases). This CDR3 comprises 16 residues. V lost 5 bases and J lost 2, with 13 bases in between. The germline V gene encodes CDR1 SGHTA and CDR2 FQGTGA. CDR3 sequence (DNA): TGTGCCAGCAGCCCCGGCAGGGTGACTGGGGCCAACGTCCTGACTTTC. Its protein is CASSPGRVTGANVLTF.

The chain joins TRBV12-3 or TRBV12-4 to TRBJ1-1; 11 bases map to TRBD1. J was trimmed by 8 bases and V by 7 bases; bases with no gene match: 9. The CDR3 runs to 14 residues. The CDR3 bases are TGTGCCAGCAAACTCGGACAGGGGGCGCGGGAAGCTTTCTTT. It yields the protein CASKLGQGAREAFF.